Below are 15 T cell receptor beta chains sequenced from a single sample in a study of cytotoxic CD8 clonotypes in ibrutinib-treated CLL. Measured with immunoSEQ multiplex PCR; TCRdb has only the in-frame clones, and not every one. The sample has tens of thousands of clones; under 70% are singletons. This specimen consisted of PBMCs, obtained after 12 months of ibrutinib treatment. These receptors all come from a human donor with chronic lymphocytic leukemia.

This clone appeared once. The rearrangement uses TRBV5-5 and TRBJ1-2; D might be TRBD1 (5 bases). This CDR3 spans 15 amino acids. V lost 0 bases, J lost 6 bases, and 15 bases lay in between. CDR1 is SGHKS, CDR2 YYEKEE, per germline (reference sequence). This CDR3 is CASSLEVRARHGYTF. The CDR3, as DNA: TGTGCCAGCAGCTTGGAGGTCAGGGCGAGACATGGCTACACCTTC.

V is TRBV9 and J is TRBJ2-3; 10 positions match TRBD2. The germline V gene has CDR1 SGDLS and CDR2 YYNGEE. With 4 bases clipped from V and 5 bases from J, the junction kept 13 bases outside the gene matches. CDR3 size: 17 residues. CDR3 loop: CASSPPGRASGGDTQYF. CDR3 bases: TGTGCCAGCAGCCCCCCGGGGAGGGCTAGCGGGGGAGATACGCAGTATTTT.

The gene calls are TRBV5-6 and TRBJ2-7; possible D gene TRBD1, 7 bases. V dropped 2 bases and J dropped 4 bases, with 13 bases sitting between them. CDR1 is SGHDT, CDR2 YYEEEE, per germline. The CDR3 is made up of 14 amino acids. The CDR3 DNA reads as TGTGCCAGCAGCTTTATGGAGGGGGCTTACGAGCAGTACTTC. Amino acids: CASSFMEGAYEQYF.

This clone showed up just a few times. V gene TRBV19 combines with J gene TRBJ1-2; TRBD1 is a possible D gene (5 bases). Trimming took off 2 bases at V and 6 bases at J, with 10 bases between the two ends. The CDR3 length is 13 residues. Germline lookup yields CDR1 LNHDA and CDR2 SQIVND (reference sequence). The CDR3, as DNA: TGTGCCAGTAGTATATTTACAGGCAATGGCTACACCTTC. It encodes CASSIFTGNGYTF.

The chain couples TRBV4-1 to TRBJ1-6; TRBD1 might be the D (6 bases). CDR1 MGHRA and CDR2 YSYEKL come from the germline V gene. Trimming cost V 1 base and J 10 bases, with 23 bases left between them. The CDR3 is made up of 18 amino acids. Written as DNA, the CDR3 is TGCGCCAGCAGCCAAGCTCTCAGGGGCGGTCCCGGGCGGTCACCCCTCCACTTT. It yields the protein CASSQALRGGPGRSPLHF.

The rearrangement links TRBV29-1 to TRBJ2-2; no clear D. CDR1 and CDR2 from the germline V gene are SQVTM and ANQGSEA. The V end lost 2 bases, the J end lost 2 bases, and 12 bases lay between the germline ends. This CDR3 comprises 15 residues. As DNA, the CDR3 is TGCAGCGTTGAACCCCCCGGCAGAAACACCGGGGAGCTGTTTTTT. Translation gives CSVEPPGRNTGELFF.

This chain connects TRBV5-1 to TRBJ2-2, with D possibly TRBD1 on 6 matching bases. Germline values: CDR1 SGHRS, CDR2 YFSETQ. Trimming stripped 0 bases from V and 6 bases from J, with 12 bases between. The CDR3 consists of 15 residues. CDR3 sequence reads: CASSLAGARAGELFF. DNA for the CDR3: TGCGCCAGCAGCTTGGCAGGGGCTCGCGCCGGGGAGCTGTTTTTT. Supplemented by reference TRBV5-1 and TRBJ2-2, the full variable domain reads KAGVTQTPRYLIKTRGQQVTLSCSPISGHRSVSWYQQTPGQGLQFLFEYFSETQRNKGNFPGRFSGRQFSNSRSEMNVSTLELGDSALYLCASSLAGARAGELFFGEGSRLTVL.

The chain links TRBV29-1 to TRBJ1-4; TRBD1 agrees at 8 bases. Germline lookup yields CDR1 SQVTM and CDR2 ANQGSEA. The length of the CDR3 is 13 residues. V shed 7 bases, J shed 5 bases, and the junction held 6 bases outside the gene matches. The CDR3 coding sequence is TGCAGCGCTTCGACAGGGGCGAATGAAAAACTGTTTTTT. Amino acids: CSASTGANEKLFF.

V usage is TRBV18 and J usage is TRBJ1-4, with D perhaps TRBD1 (5 bases). V was trimmed by 4 bases and J by 7 bases, leaving 16 bases between them. The CDR3 contains 15 residues. Germline V gene lookup returns CDR1 KGHSH and CDR2 LQKENI. The CDR3 reads CASSLTQGIVEKLFF. The CDR3 DNA is TGTGCCAGCTCACTAACTCAGGGAATAGTTGAAAAACTGTTTTTT.

The V gene is TRBV7-9, the J gene TRBJ2-3, with D perhaps matching TRBD2 (6 bases). Trimming left V 8 bases short and J 0 bases short, with 12 bases between. Germline V gives CDR1 SEHNR, CDR2 FQNEAQ (reference sequence). There are 14 residues in the CDR3. CDR3 loop: CASGGTDSTDTQYF. CDR3 sequence (DNA): TGTGCCAGCGGGGGGACGGATAGCACAGATACGCAGTATTTT.

V gene TRBV29-1 combines with J gene TRBJ1-5, with 10 nucleotides matching TRBD1. The CDR3 is made up of 13 amino acids. The V segment lost 4 bases and the J segment 6 bases; nucleotides outside the gene matches: 3. In germline, CDR1 is SQVTM, CDR2 ANQGSEA. This CDR3 is CSVGQGAGQPQHF. DNA for the CDR3: TGCAGCGTTGGACAGGGGGCGGGTCAGCCCCAGCATTTT.

This clone came up a few times. The chain employs TRBV7-9 and TRBJ2-7; no definite D call. Trimming shortened V by 1 base and J by 3 bases, and 4 bases separated the two germline ends. This CDR3 is built from 12 residues. Germline CDR1 is SEHNR and CDR2 is FQNEAQ (reference sequence). This CDR3 is CASSLDVYEQYF. DNA for the CDR3: TGTGCCAGCAGCTTAGATGTCTACGAGCAGTACTTC.

The gene calls are TRBV7-2 and TRBJ2-7, with D tentatively TRBD1 (5 bases). The germline V and J ends were trimmed by 3 bases and 1 base, with 13 bases remaining between them. Germline V lookup: CDR1 SGHTA, CDR2 FQGNSA. CDR3 length equals 15 residues. The CDR3 region has the DNA TGTGCCAGCAGCTTTGGCTGGGCAGGGTCCTACGAGCAGTACTTC. The encoded protein is CASSFGWAGSYEQYF.

The genes are TRBV9 and TRBJ2-2, with a weak D call TRBD2 (6 bases). V was shortened by 0 bases and J by 6 bases, with 24 bases between the two germline ends. This CDR3 comprises 19 residues. The germline CDR1 and CDR2 sequences are SGDLS and YYNGEE. CDR3 sequence: CASSVASLVGGGKAGELFF. Written as DNA, the CDR3 is TGTGCCAGCAGCGTAGCGTCCCTCGTCGGTGGGGGGAAGGCCGGGGAGCTGTTTTTT.

The chain has TRBV7-9 and TRBJ1-2; D remains ambiguous. The CDR3 spans 14 residues. CDR1 and CDR2 (germline): SEHNR, FQNEAQ (reference sequence). V lost 3 bases to trimming and J lost 0 bases, with 8 bases between them. The chain's CDR3 is CASSFRQTNYGYTF. The CDR3 DNA is TGTGCCAGCAGCTTTAGGCAGACTAACTATGGCTACACCTTC. Drawing the rest from reference TRBV7-9 and TRBJ1-2, the complete variable domain is DTGVSQNPRHKITKRGQNVTFRCDPISEHNRLYWYRQTLGQGPEFLTYFQNEAQLEKSRLLSDRFSAERPKGSFSTLEIQRTEQGDSAMYLCASSFRQTNYGYTFGSGTRLTVV.